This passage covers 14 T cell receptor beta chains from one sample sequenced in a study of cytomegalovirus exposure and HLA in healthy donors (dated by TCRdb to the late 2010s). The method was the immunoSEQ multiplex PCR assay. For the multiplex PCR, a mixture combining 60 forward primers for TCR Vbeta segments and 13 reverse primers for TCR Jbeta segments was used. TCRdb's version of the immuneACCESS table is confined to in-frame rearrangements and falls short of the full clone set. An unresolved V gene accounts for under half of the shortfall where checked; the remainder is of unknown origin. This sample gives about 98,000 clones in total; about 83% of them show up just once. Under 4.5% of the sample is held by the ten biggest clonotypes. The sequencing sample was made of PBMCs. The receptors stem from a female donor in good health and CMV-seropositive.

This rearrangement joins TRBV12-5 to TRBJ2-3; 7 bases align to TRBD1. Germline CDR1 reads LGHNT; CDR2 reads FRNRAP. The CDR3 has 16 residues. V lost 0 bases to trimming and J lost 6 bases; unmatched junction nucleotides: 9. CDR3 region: CASGLVLGQGVDTQYF. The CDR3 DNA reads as TGTGCTAGTGGTTTGGTACTCGGCCAGGGGGTTGATACGCAGTATTTT.

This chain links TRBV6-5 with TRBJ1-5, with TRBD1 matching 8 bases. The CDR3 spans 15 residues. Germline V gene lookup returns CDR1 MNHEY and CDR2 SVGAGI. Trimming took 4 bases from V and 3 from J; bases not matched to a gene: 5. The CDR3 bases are TGTGCCAGCAGTTTTGGACAGGGCCCCAATCAGCCCCAGCATTTT. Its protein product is CASSFGQGPNQPQHF.

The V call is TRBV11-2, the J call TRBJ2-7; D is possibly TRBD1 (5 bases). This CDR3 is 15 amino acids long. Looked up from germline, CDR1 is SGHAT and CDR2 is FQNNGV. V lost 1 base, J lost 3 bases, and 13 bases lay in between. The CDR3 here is CASSLGPDIRYEQYF. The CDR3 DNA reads TGTGCCAGCAGCTTAGGTCCGGACATCCGCTACGAGCAGTACTTC.

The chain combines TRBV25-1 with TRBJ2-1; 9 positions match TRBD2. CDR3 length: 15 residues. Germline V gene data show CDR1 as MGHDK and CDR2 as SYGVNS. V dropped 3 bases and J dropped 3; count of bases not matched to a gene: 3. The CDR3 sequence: CASSDPSGDYNEQFF. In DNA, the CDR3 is TGTGCCAGCAGTGACCCTAGCGGGGACTACAATGAGCAGTTCTTC.

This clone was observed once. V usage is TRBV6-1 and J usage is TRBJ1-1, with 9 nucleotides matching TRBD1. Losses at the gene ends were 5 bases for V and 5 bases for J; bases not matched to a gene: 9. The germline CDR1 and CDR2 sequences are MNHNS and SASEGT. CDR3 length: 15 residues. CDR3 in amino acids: CASSLQGALGTEAFF. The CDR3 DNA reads TGTGCCAGCAGTTTACAGGGGGCCCTAGGGACTGAAGCTTTCTTT.

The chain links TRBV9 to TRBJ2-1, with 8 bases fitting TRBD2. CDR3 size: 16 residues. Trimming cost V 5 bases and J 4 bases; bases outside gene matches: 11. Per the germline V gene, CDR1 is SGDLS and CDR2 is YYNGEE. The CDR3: CASSLGLGGGYNEQFF. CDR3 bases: TGTGCCAGCAGTCTGGGTTTGGGCGGGGGGTACAATGAGCAGTTCTTC.

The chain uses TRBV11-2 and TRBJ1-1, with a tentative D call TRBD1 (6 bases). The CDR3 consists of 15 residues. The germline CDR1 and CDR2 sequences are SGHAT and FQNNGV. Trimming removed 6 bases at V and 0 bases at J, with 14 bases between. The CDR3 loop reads CASRSGVSMNTEAFF. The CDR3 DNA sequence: TGTGCCAGCAGGTCAGGGGTCTCCATGAACACTGAAGCTTTCTTT. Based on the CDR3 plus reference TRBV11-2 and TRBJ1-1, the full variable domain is EAGVAQSPRYKIIEKRQSVAFWCNPISGHATLYWYQQILGQGPKLLIQFQNNGVVDDSQLPKDRFSAERLKGVDSTLKIQPAKLEDSAVYLCASRSGVSMNTEAFFGQGTRLTVV.

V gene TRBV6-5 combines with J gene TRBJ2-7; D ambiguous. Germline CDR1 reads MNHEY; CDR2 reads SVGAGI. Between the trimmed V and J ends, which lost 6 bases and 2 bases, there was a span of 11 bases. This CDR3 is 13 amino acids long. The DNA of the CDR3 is TGTGCCAGCAGCACTACCTTTCCCTACGAGCAGTACTTC. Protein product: CASSTTFPYEQYF.

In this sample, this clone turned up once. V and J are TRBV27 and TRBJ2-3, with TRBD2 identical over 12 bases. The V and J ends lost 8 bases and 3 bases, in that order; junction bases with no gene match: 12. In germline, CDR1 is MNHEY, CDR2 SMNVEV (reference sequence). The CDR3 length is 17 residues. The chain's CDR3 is CASVPYLGTSGTDTQYF. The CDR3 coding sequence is TGTGCCAGCGTACCATATTTAGGGACTAGCGGGACAGATACGCAGTATTTT.

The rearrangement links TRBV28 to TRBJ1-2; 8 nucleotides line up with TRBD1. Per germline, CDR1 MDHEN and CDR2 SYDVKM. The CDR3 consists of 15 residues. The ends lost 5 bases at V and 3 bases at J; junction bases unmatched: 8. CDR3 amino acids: CASSHGQGKDYGYTF. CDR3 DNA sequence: TGTGCCAGCAGTCACGGACAGGGAAAGGACTATGGCTACACCTTC.

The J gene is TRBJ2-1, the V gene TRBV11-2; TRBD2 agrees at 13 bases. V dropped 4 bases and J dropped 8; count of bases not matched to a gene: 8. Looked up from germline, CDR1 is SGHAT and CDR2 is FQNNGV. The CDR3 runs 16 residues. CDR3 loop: CASSSAATSGRDEQFF. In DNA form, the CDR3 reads TGTGCCAGCAGCTCGGCGGCAACTAGCGGGAGGGATGAGCAGTTCTTC.

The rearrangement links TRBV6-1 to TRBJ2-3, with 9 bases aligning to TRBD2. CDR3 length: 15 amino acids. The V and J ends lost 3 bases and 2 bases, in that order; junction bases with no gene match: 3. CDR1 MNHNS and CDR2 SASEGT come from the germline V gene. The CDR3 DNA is TGTGCCAGCAGTGAGCTAGCGGGATTCACAGATACGCAGTATTTT. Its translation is CASSELAGFTDTQYF.

CDR3 DNA: TGTGCCAGCAGGGGGACAGGGCTAGAGCAGTACTTC. The encoded protein is CASRGTGLEQYF. The J gene is TRBJ2-5, the V gene TRBV6-5; TRBD1 matches at 9 bases. V was clipped by 6 bases and J by 11 bases; unmatched bases: 7. The CDR3 runs 12 residues. CDR1 and CDR2 (germline): MNHEY, SVGAGI.

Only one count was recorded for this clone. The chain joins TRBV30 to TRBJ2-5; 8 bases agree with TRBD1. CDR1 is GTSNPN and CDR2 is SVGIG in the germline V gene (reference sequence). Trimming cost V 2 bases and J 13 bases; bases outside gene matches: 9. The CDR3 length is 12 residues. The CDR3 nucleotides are TGTGCCTGGAGTCCACGACAGGGGTGGCTGTACTTC. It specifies CAWSPRQGWLYF. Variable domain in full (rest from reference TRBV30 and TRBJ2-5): SQTIHQWPATLVQPVGSPLSLECTVEGTSNPNLYWYRQAAGRGLQLLFYSVGIGQISSEVPQNLSASRPQDRQFILSSKKLLLSDSGFYLCAWSPRQGWLYFGPGTRLLVL.